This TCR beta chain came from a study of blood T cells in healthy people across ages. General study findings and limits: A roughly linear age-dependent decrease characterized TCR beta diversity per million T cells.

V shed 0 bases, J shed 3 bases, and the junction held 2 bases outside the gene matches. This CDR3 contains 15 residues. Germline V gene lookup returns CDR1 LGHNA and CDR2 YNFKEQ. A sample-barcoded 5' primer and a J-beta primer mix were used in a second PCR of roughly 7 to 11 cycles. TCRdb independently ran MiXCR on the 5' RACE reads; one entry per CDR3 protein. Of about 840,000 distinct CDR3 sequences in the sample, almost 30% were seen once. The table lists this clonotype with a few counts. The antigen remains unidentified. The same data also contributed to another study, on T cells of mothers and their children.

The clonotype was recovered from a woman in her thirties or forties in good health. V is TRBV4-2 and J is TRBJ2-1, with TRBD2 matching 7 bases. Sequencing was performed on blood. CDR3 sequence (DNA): TGTGCCAGCAGCCAAGAGGGGGGGGGCTACAATGAGCAGTTCTTC. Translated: CASSQEGGGYNEQFF.